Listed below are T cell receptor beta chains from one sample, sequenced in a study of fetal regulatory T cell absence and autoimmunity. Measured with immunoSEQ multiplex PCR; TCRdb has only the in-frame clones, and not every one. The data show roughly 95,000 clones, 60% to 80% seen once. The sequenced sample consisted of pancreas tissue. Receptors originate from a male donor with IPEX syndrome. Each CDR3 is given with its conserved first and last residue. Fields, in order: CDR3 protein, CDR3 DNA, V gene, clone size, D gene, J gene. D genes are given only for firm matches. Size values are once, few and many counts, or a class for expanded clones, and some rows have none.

CDR3 protein: CASRTRLAPQETQYF
CDR3 DNA: TGTGCCAGCAGAACTCGACTAGCGCCACAAGAGACCCAGTACTTC
V gene: TRBV11-2
clone size: NA
D gene: TRBD2
J gene: TRBJ2-5

CDR3 protein: CAISGSSYEQYF
CDR3 DNA: TGTGCCATCAGCGGGAGCTCCTACGAGCAGTACTTC
V gene: TRBV10-3
clone size: NA
D gene: NA
J gene: TRBJ2-7

CDR3 protein: CASSLNLGLEQYF
CDR3 DNA: TGTGCCAGCAGCTTGAACTTGGGGCTCGAGCAGTACTTC
V gene: TRBV7-9
clone size: few
D gene: NA
J gene: TRBJ2-7

CDR3 protein: CASSQEPPGAGGLADTQYF
CDR3 DNA: TGCGCCAGCAGCCAAGAGCCCCCTGGAGCGGGGGGGCTGGCAGATACGCAGTATTTT
V gene: TRBV4-3
clone size: NA
D gene: TRBD2
J gene: TRBJ2-3

CDR3 protein: CASSLGGGAFTDTQYF
CDR3 DNA: TGTGCCAGCAGCTTAGGCGGGGGGGCTTTCACAGATACGCAGTATTTT
V gene: TRBV11-3
clone size: NA
D gene: TRBD2
J gene: TRBJ2-3

CDR3 protein: CASSHLASGANVLTF
CDR3 DNA: TGCGCCAGCAGCCACCTAGCGTCCGGGGCCAACGTCCTGACTTTC
V gene: TRBV4-1
clone size: NA
D gene: NA
J gene: TRBJ2-6

CDR3 protein: CASSGLDRFYGYTF
CDR3 DNA: TGTGCCAGCAGCGGCTTGGACAGGTTCTATGGCTACACCTTC
V gene: TRBV11-2
clone size: NA
D gene: TRBD1
J gene: TRBJ1-2

CDR3 protein: CASTPEIEAFF
CDR3 DNA: TGTGCCAGCACCCCAGAGATTGAAGCTTTCTTT
V gene: TRBV7-9
clone size: NA
D gene: NA
J gene: TRBJ1-1

CDR3 protein: CASSEAPIVSLEHNEQFF
CDR3 DNA: TGTGCCAGCAGTGAAGCTCCGATTGTCAGCCTGGAGCACAATGAGCAGTTCTTC
V gene: TRBV2
clone size: NA
D gene: NA
J gene: TRBJ2-1

CDR3 protein: CAWSVRRSTDTQYF
CDR3 DNA: TGTGCCTGGAGTGTAAGGCGGAGCACAGATACGCAGTATTTT
V gene: TRBV30
clone size: NA
D gene: NA
J gene: TRBJ2-3

CDR3 protein: CAWSAAVHHEQYF
CDR3 DNA: TGTGCCTGGAGTGCGGCGGTCCACCACGAGCAGTACTTC
V gene: TRBV30
clone size: NA
D gene: NA
J gene: TRBJ2-7

CDR3 protein: CASSLRADTQYF
CDR3 DNA: TGCGCCAGCAGCTTAAGAGCAGATACGCAGTATTTT
V gene: TRBV5-1
clone size: NA
D gene: NA
J gene: TRBJ2-3

CDR3 protein: CASSLFETQYF
CDR3 DNA: TGCGCCAGCAGCTTGTTCGAGACCCAGTACTTC
V gene: TRBV5-1
clone size: NA
D gene: NA
J gene: TRBJ2-5

CDR3 protein: CASGAGTPYGYTF
CDR3 DNA: TGTGCCAGCGGGGCCGGGACGCCCTATGGCTACACCTTC
V gene: TRBV27
clone size: NA
D gene: NA
J gene: TRBJ1-2

CDR3 protein: CASSSQGLCTDTQYF
CDR3 DNA: TGTGCCAGCAGCTCACAGGGGCTTTGCACAGATACGCAGTATTTT
V gene: TRBV5-6
clone size: NA
D gene: TRBD1
J gene: TRBJ2-3

CDR3 protein: CASSLGLGLGVGYTF
CDR3 DNA: TGTGCCAGCAGCTTGGGCCTGGGCCTAGGGGTTGGCTACACCTTC
V gene: TRBV5-4
clone size: once
D gene: NA
J gene: TRBJ1-2

CDR3 protein: CSARLAGGYEQYF
CDR3 DNA: TGCAGCGCCCGACTAGCGGGAGGCTACGAGCAGTACTTC
V gene: TRBV29-1
clone size: few
D gene: TRBD2
J gene: TRBJ2-7

CDR3 protein: CASSDRGSSYNSPLHF
CDR3 DNA: TGTGCCAGCAGCGACAGGGGCAGCTCCTATAATTCACCCCTCCACTTT
V gene: TRBV7-2
clone size: NA
D gene: TRBD1
J gene: TRBJ1-6

CDR3 protein: CAISVLGRELFF
CDR3 DNA: TGTGCCATCAGTGTATTGGGGAGGGAGCTGTTTTTT
V gene: TRBV10-3
clone size: NA
D gene: NA
J gene: TRBJ2-2

CDR3 protein: CASSLHRGTAKGELFF
CDR3 DNA: TGTGCCAGCAGCCTACACCGTGGGACAGCTAAAGGGGAGCTGTTTTTT
V gene: TRBV7-9
clone size: NA
D gene: TRBD1
J gene: TRBJ2-2

CDR3 protein: CASSSLPGPYNEQFF
CDR3 DNA: TGTGCCAGCAGCTCCCTACCCGGCCCCTACAATGAGCAGTTCTTC
V gene: TRBV7-2
clone size: NA
D gene: NA
J gene: TRBJ2-1

CDR3 protein: CATSGQGSYEQYF
CDR3 DNA: TGTGCCACCTCGGGACAGGGGTCCTACGAGCAGTACTTC
V gene: TRBV6-6
clone size: few
D gene: TRBD1
J gene: TRBJ2-7

CDR3 protein: CASTSTETYEQYF
CDR3 DNA: TGTGCCAGCACCTCGACAGAGACCTACGAGCAGTACTTC
V gene: TRBV5-4
clone size: NA
D gene: NA
J gene: TRBJ2-7

CDR3 protein: CASSLALRLGTNTDTQYF
CDR3 DNA: TGTGCCAGCAGCTTGGCCCTTCGTTTGGGGACTAACACAGATACGCAGTATTTT
V gene: TRBV5-6
clone size: NA
D gene: TRBD2
J gene: TRBJ2-3

CDR3 protein: CASSLDGYQQYF
CDR3 DNA: TGTGCCAGCAGCTTAGATGGGTACCAGCAGTACTTC
V gene: TRBV7-9
clone size: NA
D gene: NA
J gene: TRBJ2-7

CDR3 protein: CASGEGRALEAFF
CDR3 DNA: TGTGCCAGCGGGGAGGGCAGGGCCCTTGAAGCTTTCTTT
V gene: TRBV27
clone size: once
D gene: NA
J gene: TRBJ1-1

CDR3 protein: CASRSGGSGNTIYF
CDR3 DNA: TGTGCCAGCAGGTCAGGGGGCTCTGGAAACACCATATATTTT
V gene: TRBV6-5
clone size: NA
D gene: TRBD1
J gene: TRBJ1-3

CDR3 protein: CAWSVYTYRDREYGYTF
CDR3 DNA: TGTGCCTGGAGCGTTTATACCTACCGGGACAGGGAATATGGCTACACCTTC
V gene: TRBV30
clone size: few
D gene: TRBD1
J gene: TRBJ1-2

CDR3 protein: CASSYSTGGAGYEQYF
CDR3 DNA: TGTGCCAGCAGTTACTCGACTGGCGGGGCGGGCTACGAGCAGTACTTC
V gene: TRBV6-5
clone size: few
D gene: NA
J gene: TRBJ2-7